Listed below are T cell receptor beta chains from one sample, sequenced in a study of cytomegalovirus exposure and HLA in healthy donors. The table came from immunoSEQ multiplex PCR; TCRdb's copy has only in-frame clones and leaves some out. This sample contains under 200,000 clones. Sequencing was performed on PBMCs. These receptor sequences come from a young man in good health and CMV-seronegative. The CDR3 runs from the conserved cysteine through the conserved F or W. Fields, in order: D gene, J gene, V gene, CDR3 DNA, CDR3 protein. D genes are given only for firm matches.

NA,TRBJ2-3,TRBV7-6,TGTGCCAGCAGCTTAGACGGCGGGGTGGTATCAGATACGCAGTATTTT,CASSLDGGVVSDTQYF
NA,TRBJ1-1,TRBV9,TGTGCCAGCAGCGTAGAGTGGGGAGGTGAAGCTTTCTTT,CASSVEWGGEAFF
TRBD2,TRBJ2-7,TRBV27,TGTGCCAGCAGTTTCAGCATAGCGGGAGGCCGATACGAGCAGTACTTC,CASSFSIAGGRYEQYF
NA,TRBJ2-5,TRBV18,TGTGCCAGCTCACCCTTACCCTTGGGCGAGACCCAGTACTTC,CASSPLPLGETQYF
NA,TRBJ1-2,TRBV5-4,TGTGCCAGCAGCTTGGCCGCAGGGGCCTATGGCTACACCTTC,CASSLAAGAYGYTF
NA,TRBJ2-7,TRBV9,TGTGCCAGCAGCGTAGGTGTACTAACGGAGCAGTACTTC,CASSVGVLTEQYF
TRBD1,TRBJ1-4,TRBV4-2,TGTGCCAGCAGCCCTTCCGGGACAGGGTTCGGTGAAAAACTGTTTTTT,CASSPSGTGFGEKLFF
NA,TRBJ1-3,TRBV10-1,TGCGCCAGCAGTGACCCGAGCTCTGGAAACACCATATATTTT,CASSDPSSGNTIYF
TRBD1,TRBJ2-2,TRBV10-3,TGTGCCGGGGGGACAGGGAACACCGGGGAGCTGTTTTTT,CAGGTGNTGELFF
TRBD2,TRBJ2-2,TRBV7-8,TGTGCCAGCAGCTTAGAGGCTAGCGGATACACCGGGGAGCTGTTTTTT,CASSLEASGYTGELFF
NA,TRBJ1-5,TRBV5-1,TGCGCCAGCAGCTTGAACGACCCCCAGCGCCAGCCCCAGCATTTT,CASSLNDPQRQPQHF
NA,TRBJ1-2,TRBV7-9,TGTGCCAGCAGCTTATCCGAGGCGTACTATGGCTACACCTTC,CASSLSEAYYGYTF
NA,TRBJ2-7,TRBV6-1,TGTGCCAGCAGTGATGCCCCGGGAGTCTACGAGCAGTACTTC,CASSDAPGVYEQYF
NA,TRBJ1-1,TRBV28,TGTGCCAGCAAAACAGAGAACACTGAAGCTTTCTTT,CASKTENTEAFF
TRBD1,TRBJ1-2,TRBV7-9,TGTGCCAGCAGCCTCTCGACAGGGGTGGACGGCTATACCTTC,CASSLSTGVDGYTF
TRBD1,TRBJ1-4,TRBV5-1,TGCGCCAGCAGCTTGGGGACAGGGGCGGCTAATGAAAAACTGTTTTTT,CASSLGTGAANEKLFF
NA,TRBJ2-7,TRBV2,TGTGCCAGCAAGGAAAATAGGGACTCTGCCTACGAGCAGTACTTC,CASKENRDSAYEQYF
NA,TRBJ2-5,TRBV11-1,TGTGCCAGCAGCCCCACAAACGAAGAGACCCAGTACTTC,CASSPTNEETQYF
TRBD1,TRBJ1-3,TRBV30,TGTGCCTGGAGTGTTTCAGGGGGCGCAGGAAACACCATATATTTT,CAWSVSGGAGNTIYF
NA,TRBJ1-5,TRBV2,TGTGCCAGCAGTGCGGGCAGGGCTGGCAATCAGCCCCAGCATTTT,CASSAGRAGNQPQHF
NA,TRBJ1-1,TRBV27,TGTGCCAGCAGTTTACGGGTCGGGACTGAAGCTTTCTTT,CASSLRVGTEAFF
TRBD2,TRBJ2-5,TRBV30,TGTGCCTCACCAGCTAGCGGGGGGGCGGAGACCCAGTACTTC,CASPASGGAETQYF
NA,TRBJ1-5,TRBV30,TGTGCCTGGAGTGTCCCTGGGAGGGGACTGAGGCCCCAGCATTTT,CAWSVPGRGLRPQHF
NA,TRBJ2-6,TRBV29-1,TGCAGCGTGGTTGGGCAGGGCGGGGCCAACGTCCTGACTTTC,CSVVGQGGANVLTF
NA,TRBJ1-5,TRBV6-6,TGTGCCAGCAAAGGACAGAATAGCAATCAGCCCCAGCATTTT,CASKGQNSNQPQHF
TRBD1,TRBJ2-2,TRBV19,TGTGCCAGTAGTATACCCGACAGGGGCAACACCGGGGAGCTGTTTTTT,CASSIPDRGNTGELFF
NA,TRBJ2-3,TRBV4-1,TGCGCCAGCAGCCAAATAAAAGGGGTCAACACAGATACGCAGTATTTT,CASSQIKGVNTDTQYF
TRBD1,TRBJ1-2,TRBV7-2,TGTGCCAGCAGCTTAGCGACAGGGTTAGCTAACTATGGCTACACCTTC,CASSLATGLANYGYTF
TRBD2,TRBJ2-3,TRBV7-6,TGTGCCAGCAGCTTAGATAGCGGGAGGGCGACAGATACGCAGTATTTT,CASSLDSGRATDTQYF
NA,TRBJ1-2,TRBV30,TGTGTTCTACAGGACTATGGCTACACCTTC,CVLQDYGYTF
TRBD2,TRBJ2-1,TRBV7-9,TGTGCCAGCAGCTTTCGAGCGGGAGGGCAACACAATGAGCAGTTCTTC,CASSFRAGGQHNEQFF
TRBD1,TRBJ1-3,TRBV7-9,TGTGCCAGCAGACCACAGGGGGCGCGAGGAAACACCATATATTTT,CASRPQGARGNTIYF
NA,TRBJ2-7,TRBV18,TGTGCCAGCTCACCACCGGTAACTAGGGTCTACGAGCAGTACTTC,CASSPPVTRVYEQYF
NA,TRBJ1-6,TRBV7-6,TGTGCCAGCAGCCAAGGGGAAGGTGGAGTGGGTTCACCCCTCCACTTT,CASSQGEGGVGSPLHF
NA,TRBJ1-2,TRBV25-1,TGTGCCAGCAGAGGACAGCCGCTCTATGGCTACACCTTC,CASRGQPLYGYTF
TRBD2,TRBJ2-7,TRBV7-9,TGTGCCAGCACGGGGCTAGCGGGAGGGGGTGTTTCCTACGAGCAGTACTTC,CASTGLAGGGVSYEQYF
NA,TRBJ1-1,TRBV2,TGTGCCAGCGGCCGGCGGGGGGTAACTATAGAAGCTTTCTTT,CASGRRGVTIEAFF
NA,TRBJ2-1,TRBV29-1,TGCAGCGTTCATACGACTAGGTCCCCAAATGAGCAGTTCTTC,CSVHTTRSPNEQFF
TRBD1,TRBJ2-4,TRBV18,TGTGCCAGCTCACCGCGACAGGGGTTAAACATTCAGTACTTC,CASSPRQGLNIQYF
TRBD1,TRBJ1-2,TRBV27,TGTGCCAGCGGGGAGACAGGGGGCGCCTATGGCTACACCTTC,CASGETGGAYGYTF
TRBD2,TRBJ2-1,TRBV11-3,TGTGCCAGCAGCCCCCTGAGCGGGGGCCCCTACAATGAGCAGTTCTTC,CASSPLSGGPYNEQFF
NA,TRBJ2-7,TRBV29-1,TGCAGCGTTGCTTTTGGGAGCCGCTCCTACGAGCAGTACTTC,CSVAFGSRSYEQYF
TRBD2,TRBJ2-2,TRBV28,TGTGCCAGCAGTTCGGGACTAGCGGGGGAATTCACCGGGGAGCTGTTTTTT,CASSSGLAGEFTGELFF
TRBD1,TRBJ1-5,TRBV5-1,TGCGCCAGCAGCGAGAATGGACAGGGTGGCAATCAGCCCCAGCATTTT,CASSENGQGGNQPQHF
NA,TRBJ2-7,TRBV7-9,TGTGCCAGCAGCTTAGGTCATGGAGGGGGCGGCTACGAGCAGTACTTC,CASSLGHGGGGYEQYF
NA,TRBJ2-7,TRBV5-1,TGCGCCAGCGATTGGACGGGGATCCACGAGCAGTACTTC,CASDWTGIHEQYF
TRBD1,TRBJ2-3,TRBV5-1,TGCGCCAGCAGATTGGACAGGGATACAGATACGCAGTATTTT,CASRLDRDTDTQYF
NA,TRBJ1-2,TRBV29-1,TGCAGCGCCGAGGAGGGGCAGGGCTATGGCTACACCTTC,CSAEEGQGYGYTF
TRBD1,TRBJ2-7,TRBV27,TGTGCCAGCAACAGACAGGGGGCATCCTACGAGCAGTACTTC,CASNRQGASYEQYF
NA,TRBJ1-6,TRBV5-1,TGCGCCAGCAGGGCTGGCAGTGGCTCCTATAATTCACCCCTCCACTTT,CASRAGSGSYNSPLHF
TRBD2,TRBJ2-1,TRBV19,TGTGCCAGTAGTATGGTAGCGGGAGGCTCCTACAATGAGCAGTTCTTC,CASSMVAGGSYNEQFF
TRBD2,TRBJ2-7,TRBV27,TGTGCCAGCAGTTCTGGGGGCCTCCGGACTAGCGGGTACGAGCAGTACTTC,CASSSGGLRTSGYEQYF
NA,TRBJ1-3,TRBV10-1,TGCGCCAGCAGTGAGTCGACGGGCTCTGGAAACACCATATATTTT,CASSESTGSGNTIYF
NA,TRBJ1-1,TRBV13,TGTGCCAGCAGCTCCTACAGGGCCCTGAACACTGAAGCTTTCTTT,CASSSYRALNTEAFF
TRBD1,TRBJ2-2,TRBV11-2,TGTGCCAGCAGCTTAGCCTTTCTGGGACAGACCACCGGGGAGCTGTTTTTT,CASSLAFLGQTTGELFF
TRBD1,TRBJ2-7,TRBV7-8,TGTGCCAGCAGCTGGACAGGGAGCTCCTACGAGCAGTACTTC,CASSWTGSSYEQYF
NA,TRBJ2-1,TRBV11-2,TGTGCCAGCAGCTTAGCGCAGGTCTCCTACAATGAGCAGTTCTTC,CASSLAQVSYNEQFF
NA,TRBJ2-1,TRBV4-3,TGCGCCAGCAGCCAAGCCACGGGGGTGGGGTCGGCCTACAATGAGCAGTTCTTC,CASSQATGVGSAYNEQFF
TRBD1,TRBJ1-5,TRBV2,TGTGCCAGCAGGCTAGACAGGGGGAGATATCAGCCCCAGCATTTT,CASRLDRGRYQPQHF
NA,TRBJ1-1,TRBV19,TGTGCCAGTAGCCCACAGGGATCGGCCACTGAAGCTTTCTTT,CASSPQGSATEAFF